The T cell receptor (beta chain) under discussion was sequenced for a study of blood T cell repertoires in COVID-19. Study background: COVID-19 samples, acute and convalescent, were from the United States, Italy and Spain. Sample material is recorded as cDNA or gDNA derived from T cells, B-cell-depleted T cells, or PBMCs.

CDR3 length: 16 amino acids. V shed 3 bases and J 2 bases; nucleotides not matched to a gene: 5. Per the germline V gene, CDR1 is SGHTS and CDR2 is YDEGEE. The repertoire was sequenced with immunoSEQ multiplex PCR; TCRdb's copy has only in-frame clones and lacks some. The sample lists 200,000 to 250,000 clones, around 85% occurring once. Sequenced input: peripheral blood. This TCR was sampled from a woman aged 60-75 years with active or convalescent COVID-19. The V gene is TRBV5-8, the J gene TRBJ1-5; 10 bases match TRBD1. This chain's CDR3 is CASSYRDRGRNQPQHF. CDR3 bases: TGTGCCAGCAGCTACCGGGACAGGGGCCGCAATCAGCCCCAGCATTTT.